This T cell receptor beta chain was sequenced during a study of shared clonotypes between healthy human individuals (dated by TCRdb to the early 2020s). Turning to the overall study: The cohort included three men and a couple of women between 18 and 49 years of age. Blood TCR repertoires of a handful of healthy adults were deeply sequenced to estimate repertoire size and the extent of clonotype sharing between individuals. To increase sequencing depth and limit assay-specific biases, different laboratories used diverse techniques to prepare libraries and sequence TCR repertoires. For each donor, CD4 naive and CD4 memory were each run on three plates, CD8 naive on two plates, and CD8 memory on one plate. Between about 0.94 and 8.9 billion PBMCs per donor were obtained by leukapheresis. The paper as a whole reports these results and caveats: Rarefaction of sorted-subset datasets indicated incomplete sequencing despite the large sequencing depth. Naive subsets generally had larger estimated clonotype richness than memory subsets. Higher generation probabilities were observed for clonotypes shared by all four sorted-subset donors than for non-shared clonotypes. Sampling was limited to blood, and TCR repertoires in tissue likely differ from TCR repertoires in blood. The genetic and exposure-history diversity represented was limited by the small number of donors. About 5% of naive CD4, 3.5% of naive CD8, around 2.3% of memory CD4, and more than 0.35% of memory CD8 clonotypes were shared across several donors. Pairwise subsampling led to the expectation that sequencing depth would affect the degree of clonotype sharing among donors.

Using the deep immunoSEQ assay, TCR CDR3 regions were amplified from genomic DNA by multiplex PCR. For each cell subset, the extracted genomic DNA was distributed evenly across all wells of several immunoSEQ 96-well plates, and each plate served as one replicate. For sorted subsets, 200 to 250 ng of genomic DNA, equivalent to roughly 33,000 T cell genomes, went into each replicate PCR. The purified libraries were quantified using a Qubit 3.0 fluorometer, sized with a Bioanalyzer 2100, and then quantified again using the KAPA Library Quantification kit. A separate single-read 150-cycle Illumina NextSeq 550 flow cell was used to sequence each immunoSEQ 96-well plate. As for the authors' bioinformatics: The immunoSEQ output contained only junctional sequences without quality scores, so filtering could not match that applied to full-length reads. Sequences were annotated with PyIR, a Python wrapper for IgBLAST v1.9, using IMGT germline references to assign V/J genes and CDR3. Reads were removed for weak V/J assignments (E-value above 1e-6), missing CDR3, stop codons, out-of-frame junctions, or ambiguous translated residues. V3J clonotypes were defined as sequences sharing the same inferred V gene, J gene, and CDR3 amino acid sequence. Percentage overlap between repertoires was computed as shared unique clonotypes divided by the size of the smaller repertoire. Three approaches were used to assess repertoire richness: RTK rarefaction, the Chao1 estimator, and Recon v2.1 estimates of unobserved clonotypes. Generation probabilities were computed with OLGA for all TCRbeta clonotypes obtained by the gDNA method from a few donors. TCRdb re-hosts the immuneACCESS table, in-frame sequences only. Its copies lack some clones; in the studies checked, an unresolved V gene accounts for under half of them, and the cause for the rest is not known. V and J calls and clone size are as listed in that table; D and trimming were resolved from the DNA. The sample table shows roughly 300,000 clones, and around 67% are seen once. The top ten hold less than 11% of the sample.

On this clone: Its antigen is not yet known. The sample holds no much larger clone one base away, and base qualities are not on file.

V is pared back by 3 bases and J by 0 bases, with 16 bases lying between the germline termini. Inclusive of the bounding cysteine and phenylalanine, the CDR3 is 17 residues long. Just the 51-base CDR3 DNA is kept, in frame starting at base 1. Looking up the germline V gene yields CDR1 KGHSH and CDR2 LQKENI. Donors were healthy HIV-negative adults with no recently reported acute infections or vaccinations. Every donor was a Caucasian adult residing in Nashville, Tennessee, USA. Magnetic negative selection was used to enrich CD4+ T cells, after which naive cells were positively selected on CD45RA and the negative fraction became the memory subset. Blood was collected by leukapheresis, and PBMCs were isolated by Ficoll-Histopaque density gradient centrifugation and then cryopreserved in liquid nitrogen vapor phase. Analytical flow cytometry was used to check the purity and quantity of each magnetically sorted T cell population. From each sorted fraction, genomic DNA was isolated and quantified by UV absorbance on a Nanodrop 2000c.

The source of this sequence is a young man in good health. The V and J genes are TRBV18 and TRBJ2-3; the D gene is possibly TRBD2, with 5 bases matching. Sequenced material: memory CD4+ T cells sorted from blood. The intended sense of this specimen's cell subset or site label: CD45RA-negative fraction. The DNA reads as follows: TGTGCCAGCTCACCGTTTACGGGATTCCCTAGCACAGATACGCAGTATTTT. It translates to CASSPFTGFPSTDTQYF.